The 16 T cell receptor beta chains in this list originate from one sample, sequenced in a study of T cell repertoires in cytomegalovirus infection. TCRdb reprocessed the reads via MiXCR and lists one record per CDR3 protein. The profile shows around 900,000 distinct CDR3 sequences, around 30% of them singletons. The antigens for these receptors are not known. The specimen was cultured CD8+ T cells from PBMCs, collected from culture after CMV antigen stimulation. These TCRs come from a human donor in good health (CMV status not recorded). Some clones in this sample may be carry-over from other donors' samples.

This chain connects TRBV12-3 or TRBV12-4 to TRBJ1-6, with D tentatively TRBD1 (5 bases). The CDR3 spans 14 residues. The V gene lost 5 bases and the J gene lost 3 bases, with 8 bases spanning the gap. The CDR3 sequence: CASSTRDYNSPLHF. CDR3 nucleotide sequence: TGTGCCAGCAGTACCAGGGACTATAATTCACCCCTCCACTTT.

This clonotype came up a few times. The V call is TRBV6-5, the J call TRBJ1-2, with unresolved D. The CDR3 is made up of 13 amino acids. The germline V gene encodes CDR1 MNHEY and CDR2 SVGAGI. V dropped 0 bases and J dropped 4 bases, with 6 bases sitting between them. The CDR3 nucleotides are TGTGCCAGCAGTTACTCCAACACCTATGGCTACACCTTC. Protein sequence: CASSYSNTYGYTF.

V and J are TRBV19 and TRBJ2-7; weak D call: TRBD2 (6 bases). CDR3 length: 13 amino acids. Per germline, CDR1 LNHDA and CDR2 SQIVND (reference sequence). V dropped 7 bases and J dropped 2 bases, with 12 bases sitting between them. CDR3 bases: TGTGCCAGTAACGCCGGGACTCCCTACGAGCAGTACTTC. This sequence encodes CASNAGTPYEQYF.

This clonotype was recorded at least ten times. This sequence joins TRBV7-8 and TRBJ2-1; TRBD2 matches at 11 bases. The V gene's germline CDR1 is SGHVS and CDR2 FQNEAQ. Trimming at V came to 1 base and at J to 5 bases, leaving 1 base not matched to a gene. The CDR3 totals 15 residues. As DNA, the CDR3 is TGTGCCAGCAGCTTAGTAGCGGGGGGGCACAATGAGCAGTTCTTC. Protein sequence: CASSLVAGGHNEQFF.

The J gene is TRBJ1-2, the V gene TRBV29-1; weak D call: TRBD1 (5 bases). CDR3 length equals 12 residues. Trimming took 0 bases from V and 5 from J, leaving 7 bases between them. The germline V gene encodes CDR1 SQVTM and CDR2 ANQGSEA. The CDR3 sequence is CSVEDGGYGYTF. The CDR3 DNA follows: TGCAGCGTTGAAGATGGGGGGTATGGCTACACCTTC.

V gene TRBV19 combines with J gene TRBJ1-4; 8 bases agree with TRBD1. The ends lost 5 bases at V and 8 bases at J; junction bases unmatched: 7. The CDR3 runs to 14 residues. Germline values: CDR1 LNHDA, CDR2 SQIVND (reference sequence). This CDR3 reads CASSYRGKREKLFF. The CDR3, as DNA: TGTGCCAGTAGTTACAGGGGGAAACGAGAAAAACTGTTTTTT.

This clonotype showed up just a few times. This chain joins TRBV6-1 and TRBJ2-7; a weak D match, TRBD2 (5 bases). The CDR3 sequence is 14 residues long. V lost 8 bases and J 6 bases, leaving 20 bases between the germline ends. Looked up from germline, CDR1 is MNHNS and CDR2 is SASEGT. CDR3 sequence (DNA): TGTGCCAGCTCCCCCGTTAGAGGGTTGGCCGAGCAGTACTTC. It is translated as CASSPVRGLAEQYF.

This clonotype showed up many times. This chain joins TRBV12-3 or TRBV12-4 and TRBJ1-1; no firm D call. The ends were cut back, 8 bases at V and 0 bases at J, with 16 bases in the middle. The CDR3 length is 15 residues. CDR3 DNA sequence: TGTGCCAGCGGCCCGTGGGGATTCATGAACACTGAAGCTTTCTTT. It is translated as CASGPWGFMNTEAFF.

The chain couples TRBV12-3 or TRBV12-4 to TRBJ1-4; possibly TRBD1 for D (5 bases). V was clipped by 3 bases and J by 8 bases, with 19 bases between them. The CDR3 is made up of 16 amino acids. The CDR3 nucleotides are TGTGCCAGCAGTTTCCTACCGAGGGGCCGGTCGGAAAAACTGTTTTTT. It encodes CASSFLPRGRSEKLFF.

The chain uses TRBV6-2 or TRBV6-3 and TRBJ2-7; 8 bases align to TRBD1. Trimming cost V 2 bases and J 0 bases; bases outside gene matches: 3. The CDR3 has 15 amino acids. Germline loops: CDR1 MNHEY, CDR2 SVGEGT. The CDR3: CASSYDRGSSYEQYV. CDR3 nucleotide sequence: TGTGCCAGCAGTTACGACAGGGGAAGCTCCTACGAGCAGTACGTC.

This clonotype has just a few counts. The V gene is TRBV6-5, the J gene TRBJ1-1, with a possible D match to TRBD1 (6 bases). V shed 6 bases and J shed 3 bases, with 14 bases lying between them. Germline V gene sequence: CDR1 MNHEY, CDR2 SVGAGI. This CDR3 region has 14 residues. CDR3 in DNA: TGTGCCAGCAGCTCTTTCGGGGGCTACACTGAAGCTTTCTTT. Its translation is CASSSFGGYTEAFF.

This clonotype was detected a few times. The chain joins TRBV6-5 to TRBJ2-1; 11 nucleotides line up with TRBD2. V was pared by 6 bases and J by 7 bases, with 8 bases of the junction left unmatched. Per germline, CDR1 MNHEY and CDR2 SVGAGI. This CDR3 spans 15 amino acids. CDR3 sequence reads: CASRYLAGGPNEQFF. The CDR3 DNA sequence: TGTGCCAGCAGATATCTAGCGGGGGGCCCGAATGAGCAGTTCTTC.

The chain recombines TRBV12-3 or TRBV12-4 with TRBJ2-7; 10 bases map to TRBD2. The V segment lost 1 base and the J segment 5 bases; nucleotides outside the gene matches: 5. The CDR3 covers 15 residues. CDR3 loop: CASSLVERGGHEQYF. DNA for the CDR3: TGTGCCAGCAGTTTAGTGGAGCGGGGGGGCCACGAGCAGTACTTC.

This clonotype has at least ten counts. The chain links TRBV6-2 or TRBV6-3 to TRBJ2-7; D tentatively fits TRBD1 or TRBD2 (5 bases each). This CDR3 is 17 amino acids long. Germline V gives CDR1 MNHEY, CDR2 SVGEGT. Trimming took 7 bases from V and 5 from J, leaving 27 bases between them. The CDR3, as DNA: TGTGCCAGCATTTCGACAGTGCGCGATCCTTTCGGGGACGAGCAGTACGTC. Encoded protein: CASISTVRDPFGDEQYV.

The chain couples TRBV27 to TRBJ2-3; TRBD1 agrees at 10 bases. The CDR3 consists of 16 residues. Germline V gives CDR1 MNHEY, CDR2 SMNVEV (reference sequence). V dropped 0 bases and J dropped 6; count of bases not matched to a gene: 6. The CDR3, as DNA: TGTGCCAGCAGTTTATCGCGCGACAGGGGGCGCGATACGCAGTATTTT. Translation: CASSLSRDRGRDTQYF.

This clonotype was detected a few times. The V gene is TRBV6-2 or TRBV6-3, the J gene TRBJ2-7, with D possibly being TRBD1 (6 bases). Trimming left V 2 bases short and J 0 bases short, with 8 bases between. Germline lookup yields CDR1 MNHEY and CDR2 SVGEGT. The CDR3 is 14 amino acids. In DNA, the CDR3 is TGTGCCAGCAGTTACGGGACAAACTCCTACGAGCAGTACGTC. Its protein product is CASSYGTNSYEQYV.